Described below is a single TCR beta chain sequence and its context. The antigen is not known. CDR3 length equals 11 residues. The germline gives CDR1 SGHRS, CDR2 YFSETQ. V was cut by 5 bases and J by 7 bases, with 9 bases left in between. This sample was taken from a study of cytomegalovirus exposure and HLA in healthy donors. Overall study results and limits: Equally common other TCR beta chains were less clonally expanded than HLA-associated ones, a later analysis found. Common viral pathogens seemed to be connected with several of the most significant clusters, according to a later analysis. A missense variant in DCLRE1C was later tied to TCR beta V- and J-gene trimming.

PCR amplification relied on 60 Vbeta primers (plus 13 Jbeta primers). Assay: immunoSEQ multiplex PCR; the TCRdb copy retains only in-frame clones and omits some. The sample yields approximately 100,000 clones, around four fifths seen once. The sample comprised PBMCs. The chain has TRBV5-1 and TRBJ1-1; D unclear. This receptor was identified in a woman in her forties or fifties in good health and CMV-seropositive. CDR3 loop: CASRLEVEAFF. CDR3 sequence (DNA): TGCGCCAGCAGGTTAGAGGTTGAAGCTTTCTTT. The whole variable domain, filled in from reference TRBV5-1 and TRBJ1-1, reads KAGVTQTPRYLIKTRGQQVTLSCSPISGHRSVSWYQQTPGQGLQFLFEYFSETQRNKGNFPGRFSGRQFSNSRSEMNVSTLELGDSALYLCASRLEVEAFFGQGTRLTVV.